This T cell receptor beta chain was documented in a study of blood T cell repertoires in COVID-19. In its sample, this clone was seen a few times. J was trimmed by 4 bases and V by 6 bases; bases with no gene match: 14. This CDR3 spans 16 amino acids. Per germline, CDR1 SGHTA and CDR2 FQGNSA. Sequencing used immunoSEQ multiplex PCR; TCRdb keeps in-frame clones, though not all of them. The sample shows fewer than 90,000 clones, 80% to 90% of them seen only once. Sequencing input: peripheral blood. This clonotype was obtained from a man aged 70 or older with acute or convalescent COVID-19. This chain links TRBV7-2 with TRBJ1-2; TRBD1 matches 7 bases. This CDR3 reads CASRLGQLLAPYGYTF. The CDR3 DNA sequence: TGTGCCAGCAGACTGGGACAGCTTTTAGCTCCCTATGGCTACACCTTC.